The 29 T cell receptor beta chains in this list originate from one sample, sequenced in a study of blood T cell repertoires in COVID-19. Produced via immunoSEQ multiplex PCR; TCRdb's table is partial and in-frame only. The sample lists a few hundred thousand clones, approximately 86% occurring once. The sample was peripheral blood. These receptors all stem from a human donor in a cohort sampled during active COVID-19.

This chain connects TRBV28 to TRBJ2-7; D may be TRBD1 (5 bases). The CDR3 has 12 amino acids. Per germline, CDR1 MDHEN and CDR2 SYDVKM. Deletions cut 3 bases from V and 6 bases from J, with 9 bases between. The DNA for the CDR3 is TGTGCCAGCAGTTTGTCCCAGGGCGAGCAGTACTTC. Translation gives CASSLSQGEQYF.

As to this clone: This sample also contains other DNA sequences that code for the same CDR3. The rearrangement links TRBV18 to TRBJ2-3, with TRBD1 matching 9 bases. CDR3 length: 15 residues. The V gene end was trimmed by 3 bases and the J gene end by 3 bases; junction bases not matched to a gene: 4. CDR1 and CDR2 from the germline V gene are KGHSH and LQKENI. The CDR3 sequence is CASSPSTGGTDTQYF. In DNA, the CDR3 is TGTGCCAGCTCACCCTCGACAGGGGGGACAGATACGCAGTATTTT.

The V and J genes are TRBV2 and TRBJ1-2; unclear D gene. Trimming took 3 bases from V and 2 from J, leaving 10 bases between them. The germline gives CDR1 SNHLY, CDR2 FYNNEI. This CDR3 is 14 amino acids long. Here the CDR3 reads CASSDHRENYGYTF. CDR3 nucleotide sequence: TGTGCCAGCAGTGATCACCGGGAGAACTATGGCTACACCTTC.

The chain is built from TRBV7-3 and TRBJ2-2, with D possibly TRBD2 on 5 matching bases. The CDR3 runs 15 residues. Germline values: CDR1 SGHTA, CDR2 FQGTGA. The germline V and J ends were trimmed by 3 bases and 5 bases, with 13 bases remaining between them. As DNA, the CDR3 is TGTGCCAGCAGCTTGGGTAGCCGGGGTACCGGGGAGCTGTTTTTT. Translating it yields CASSLGSRGTGELFF.

The CDR3 protein is CASSLAPPVRNYGYTF. The DNA for the CDR3 is TGTGCCAGCAGCTTAGCGCCGCCGGTCCGTAACTATGGCTACACCTTC. V and J are TRBV7-2 and TRBJ1-2; no clear D. Trimming left V 0 bases short and J 1 base short, with 12 bases between. The CDR3 is made up of 16 amino acids. The germline V gene has CDR1 SGHTA and CDR2 FQGNSA.

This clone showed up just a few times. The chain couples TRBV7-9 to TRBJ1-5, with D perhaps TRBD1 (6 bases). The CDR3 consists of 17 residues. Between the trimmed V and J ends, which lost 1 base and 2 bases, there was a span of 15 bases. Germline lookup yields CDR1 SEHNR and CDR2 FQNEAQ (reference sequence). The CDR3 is CASSLGTGIMGNQPQHF. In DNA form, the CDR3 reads TGTGCCAGCAGCTTAGGTACAGGGATTATGGGCAATCAGCCCCAGCATTTT.

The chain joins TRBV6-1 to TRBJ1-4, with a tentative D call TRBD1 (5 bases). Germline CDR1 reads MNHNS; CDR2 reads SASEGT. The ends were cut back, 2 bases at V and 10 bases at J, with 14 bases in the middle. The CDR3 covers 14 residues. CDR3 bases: TGTGCCAGCAGTGAATTCGGGAGGAGGGGAAAACTGTTTTTT. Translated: CASSEFGRRGKLFF.

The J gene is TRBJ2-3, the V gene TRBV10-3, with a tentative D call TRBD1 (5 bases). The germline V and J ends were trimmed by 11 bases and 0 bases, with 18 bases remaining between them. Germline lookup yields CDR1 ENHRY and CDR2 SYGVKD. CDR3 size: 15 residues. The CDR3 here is CASTGTGASTDTQYF. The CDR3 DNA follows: TGTGCCTCGACCGGAACAGGAGCTAGCACAGATACGCAGTATTTT.

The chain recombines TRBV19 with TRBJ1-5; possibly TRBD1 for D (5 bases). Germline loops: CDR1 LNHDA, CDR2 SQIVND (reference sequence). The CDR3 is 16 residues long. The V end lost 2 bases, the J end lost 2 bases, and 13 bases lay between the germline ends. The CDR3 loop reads CASSIWAGRGNQPQHF. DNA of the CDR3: TGTGCCAGTAGTATATGGGCAGGGAGGGGCAATCAGCCCCAGCATTTT.

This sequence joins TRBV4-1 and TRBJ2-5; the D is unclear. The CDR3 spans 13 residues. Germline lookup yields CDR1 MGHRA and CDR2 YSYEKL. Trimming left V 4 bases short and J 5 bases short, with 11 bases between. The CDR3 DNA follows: TGCGCCAGCAGCCGTAGTGGTTGGGAGACCCAGTACTTC. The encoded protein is CASSRSGWETQYF.

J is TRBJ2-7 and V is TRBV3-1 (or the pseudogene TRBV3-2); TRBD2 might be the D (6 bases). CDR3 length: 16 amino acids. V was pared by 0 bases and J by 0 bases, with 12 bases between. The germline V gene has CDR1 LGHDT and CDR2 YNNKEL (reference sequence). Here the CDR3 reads CASSQDQLAYSYEQYF. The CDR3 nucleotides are TGTGCCAGCAGCCAAGATCAACTAGCCTACTCCTACGAGCAGTACTTC.

In nucleotides, the CDR3 is TGCAGCGCCGGTTCCCAAGAGACCCAGTACTTC. Its protein product is CSAGSQETQYF. The V and J genes are TRBV29-1 and TRBJ2-5; D unclear. Trimming removed 7 bases from V and 1 base from J, with 7 bases in between. CDR3 length: 11 residues. CDR1 is SQVTM, CDR2 ANQGSEA, per germline.

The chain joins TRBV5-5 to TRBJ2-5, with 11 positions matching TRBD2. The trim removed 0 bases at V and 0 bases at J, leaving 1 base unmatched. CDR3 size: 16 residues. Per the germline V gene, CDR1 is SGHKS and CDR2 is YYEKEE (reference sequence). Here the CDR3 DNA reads TGTGCCAGCAGCTTGGCACTAGCGGGGGACCAAGAGACCCAGTACTTC. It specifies CASSLALAGDQETQYF. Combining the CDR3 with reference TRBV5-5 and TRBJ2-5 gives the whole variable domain DAGVTQSPTHLIKTRGQQVTLRCSPISGHKSVSWYQQVLGQGPQFIFQYYEKEERGRGNFPDRFSARQFPNYSSELNVNALLLGDSALYLCASSLALAGDQETQYFGPGTRLLVL.

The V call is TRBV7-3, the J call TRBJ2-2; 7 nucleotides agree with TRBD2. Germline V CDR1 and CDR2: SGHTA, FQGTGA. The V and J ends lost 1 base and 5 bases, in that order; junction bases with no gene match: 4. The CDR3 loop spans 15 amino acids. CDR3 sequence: CASSLSGGGTGELFF. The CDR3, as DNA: TGTGCCAGCAGCTTAAGCGGGGGAGGGACCGGGGAGCTGTTTTTT.

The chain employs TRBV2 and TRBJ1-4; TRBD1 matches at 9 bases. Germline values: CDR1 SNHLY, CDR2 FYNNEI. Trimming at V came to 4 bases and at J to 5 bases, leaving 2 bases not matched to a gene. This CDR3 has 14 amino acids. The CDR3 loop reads CASSAGTGNEKLFF. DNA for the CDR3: TGTGCCAGCAGTGCTGGGACAGGGAATGAAAAACTGTTTTTT.

The CDR3 coding sequence is TGTGCCAGCAGCAACCCAGGGAAACTCAAAAACATTCAGTACTTC. Protein: CASSNPGKLKNIQYF. This rearrangement joins TRBV5-6 to TRBJ2-4; D perhaps matches TRBD1 (5 bases). V was trimmed by 4 bases and J by 3 bases, leaving 14 bases between them. CDR1 and CDR2 from the germline V gene are SGHDT and YYEEEE. The CDR3 contains 15 residues.

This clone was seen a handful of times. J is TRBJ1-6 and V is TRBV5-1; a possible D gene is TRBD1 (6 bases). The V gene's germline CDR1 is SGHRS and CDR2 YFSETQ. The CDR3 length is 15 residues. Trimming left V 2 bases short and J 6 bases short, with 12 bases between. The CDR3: CASSLTGSGNSPLHF. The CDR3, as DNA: TGCGCCAGCAGCTTAACAGGGTCCGGTAATTCACCCCTCCACTTT.

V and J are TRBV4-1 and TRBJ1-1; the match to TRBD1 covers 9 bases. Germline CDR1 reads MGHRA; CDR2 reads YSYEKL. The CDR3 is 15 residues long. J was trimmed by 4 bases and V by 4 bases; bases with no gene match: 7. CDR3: CASSRRGQGSTEAFF. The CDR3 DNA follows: TGCGCCAGCAGCCGACGAGGACAGGGGAGCACTGAAGCTTTCTTT.

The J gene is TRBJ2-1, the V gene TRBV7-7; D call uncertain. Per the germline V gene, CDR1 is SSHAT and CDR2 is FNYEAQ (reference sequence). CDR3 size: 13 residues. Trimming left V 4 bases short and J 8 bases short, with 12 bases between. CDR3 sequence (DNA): TGTGCCAGCAGCTCCATTCGGAGCGATGAGCAGTTCTTC. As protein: CASSSIRSDEQFF.

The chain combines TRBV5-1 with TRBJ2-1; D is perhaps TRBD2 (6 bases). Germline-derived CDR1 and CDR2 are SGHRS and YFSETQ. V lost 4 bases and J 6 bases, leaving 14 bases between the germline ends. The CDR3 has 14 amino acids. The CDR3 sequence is CASSLRDLANEQFF. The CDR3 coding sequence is TGCGCCAGCAGCCTGCGGGACTTAGCCAATGAGCAGTTCTTC.

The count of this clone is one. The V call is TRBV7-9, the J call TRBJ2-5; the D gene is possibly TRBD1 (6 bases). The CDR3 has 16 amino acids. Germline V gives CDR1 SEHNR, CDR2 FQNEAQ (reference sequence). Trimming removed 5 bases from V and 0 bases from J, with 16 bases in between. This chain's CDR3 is CASSPRGKDNQETQYF. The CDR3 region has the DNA TGTGCCAGCAGCCCTAGGGGGAAGGACAACCAAGAGACCCAGTACTTC. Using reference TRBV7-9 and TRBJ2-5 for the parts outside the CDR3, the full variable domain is DTGVSQNPRHKITKRGQNVTFRCDPISEHNRLYWYRQTLGQGPEFLTYFQNEAQLEKSRLLSDRFSAERPKGSFSTLEIQRTEQGDSAMYLCASSPRGKDNQETQYFGPGTRLLVL.

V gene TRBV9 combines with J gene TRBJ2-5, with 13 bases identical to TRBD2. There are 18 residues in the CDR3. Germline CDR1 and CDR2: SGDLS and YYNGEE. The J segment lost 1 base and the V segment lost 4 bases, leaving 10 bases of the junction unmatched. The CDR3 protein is CASSPRLAGGLSQETQYF. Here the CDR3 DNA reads TGTGCCAGCAGCCCCCGACTAGCGGGGGGACTAAGCCAAGAGACCCAGTACTTC.

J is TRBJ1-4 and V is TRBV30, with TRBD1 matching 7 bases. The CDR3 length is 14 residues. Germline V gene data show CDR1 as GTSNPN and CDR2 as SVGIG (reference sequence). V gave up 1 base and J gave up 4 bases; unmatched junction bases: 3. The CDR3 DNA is TGTGCCTGGAGTGGGACAGGCATTAATGAAAAACTGTTTTTT. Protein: CAWSGTGINEKLFF.

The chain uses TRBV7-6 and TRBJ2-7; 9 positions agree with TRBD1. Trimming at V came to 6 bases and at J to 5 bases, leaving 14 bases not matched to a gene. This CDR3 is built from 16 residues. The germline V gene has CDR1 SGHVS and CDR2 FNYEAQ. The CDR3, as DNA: TGTGCCAGCAGTCCCACGGTGGGGACAGGGAGGGACGAGCAGTACTTC. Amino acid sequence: CASSPTVGTGRDEQYF.

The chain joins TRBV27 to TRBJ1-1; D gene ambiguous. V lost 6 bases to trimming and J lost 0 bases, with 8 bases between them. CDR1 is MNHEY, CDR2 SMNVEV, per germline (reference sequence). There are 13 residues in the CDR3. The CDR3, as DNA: TGTGCCAGCAGCCCACATATGAACACTGAAGCTTTCTTT. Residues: CASSPHMNTEAFF.

CDR3 sequence reads: CASSSNRGRTDTQYF. CDR3 sequence (DNA): TGTGCCAGCAGTTCAAACAGGGGCCGCACAGATACGCAGTATTTT. This chain joins TRBV28 and TRBJ2-3; 7 bases are shared with TRBD1. The germline V gene encodes CDR1 MDHEN and CDR2 SYDVKM. The CDR3 has 15 amino acids. The trim removed 4 bases at V and 1 base at J, leaving 5 bases unmatched.

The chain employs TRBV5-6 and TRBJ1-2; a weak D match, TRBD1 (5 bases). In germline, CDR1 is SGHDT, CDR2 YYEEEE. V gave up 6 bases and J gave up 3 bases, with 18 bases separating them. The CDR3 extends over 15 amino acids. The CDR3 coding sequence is TGTGCCAGCATCGAGAATGGGGGGTTGGACTATGGCTACACCTTC. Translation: CASIENGGLDYGYTF.

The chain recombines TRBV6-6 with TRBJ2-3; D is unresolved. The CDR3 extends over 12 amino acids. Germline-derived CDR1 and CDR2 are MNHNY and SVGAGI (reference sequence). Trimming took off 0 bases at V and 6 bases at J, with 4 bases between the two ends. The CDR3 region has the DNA TGTGCCAGCAGTTACTCGGGCGATACGCAGTATTTT. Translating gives CASSYSGDTQYF.

CDR3 sequence (DNA): TGCGCCAGCAGCTCGGCCCCAATACAGGGCAGCTCCTACGAGCAGTACTTC. This codes for CASSSAPIQGSSYEQYF. This sequence joins TRBV5-1 and TRBJ2-7, with D perhaps TRBD1 (6 bases). The germline gives CDR1 SGHRS, CDR2 YFSETQ. V was shortened by 3 bases and J by 0 bases, with 19 bases between the two germline ends. The CDR3 runs to 17 residues.